The subject of this entry is one T cell receptor beta chain. TCRdb passed the RT-PCR reads through MiXCR, listing each CDR3 protein once. This table holds about 700,000 distinct CDR3 sequences, approximately 15% found once. This sample stems from a study of response to subunit inactivated influenza vaccine. Sequenced material: PBMCs from blood, taken less than 15 days before vaccination. This TCR was sampled from a man between 45 and 60 years old who received an inactivated influenza vaccine.

The CDR3 DNA reads as TGTGCCAAAAATGGGGGACAGGGCGACAACGTCCTGACTTTC. Translation: CAKNGGQGDNVLTF. The rearrangement joins TRBV21-1 to TRBJ2-6; the D segment call TRBD1 is taken from the table without a DNA check. TRBV21-1 is annotated as a pseudogene. This CDR3 is built from 14 residues.